Listed here are 27 T cell receptor beta chains from one sample, sequenced in a study of persistence of HIV-infected CD4 T cells. The stimulus was an HIV-1 Gag 15-mer peptide pool, about 1.1 ug/peptide/mL. Sorted nonresponding memory CD4+ T cells were CD40L-negative, CD69-negative, CD45RO-high. What these receptors recognize is not known. The immunoSEQ assay was version 4, run in survey mode. TCRdb's table, derived via immunoSEQ multiplex PCR, lists solely in-frame clones and lacks some. The repertoire holds some 58,000 clones, with about 81% as singletons. This specimen was CD4+ T cells sorted from PBMCs after approximately 19-hour stimulation, taken from a patient who received antiretroviral therapy. The receptors were sampled from an adult man with HIV who was CMV-seropositive.

This clone was recorded a few times. The rearrangement links TRBV4-1 to TRBJ1-4; 9 nucleotides agree with TRBD1. The CDR3 is made up of 15 amino acids. The V segment lost 4 bases and the J segment 5 bases; nucleotides outside the gene matches: 5. CDR1 MGHRA and CDR2 YSYEKL come from the germline V gene. For the CDR3, the DNA is TGCGCCAGCAGCCGTCCCGGGACAGGGAATGAAAAACTGTTTTTT. Translating it yields CASSRPGTGNEKLFF.

This clone has a handful of counts. The rearrangement joins TRBV2 to TRBJ2-1; no firm D call. V lost 3 bases and J 10 bases, leaving 7 bases between the germline ends. The germline V gene encodes CDR1 SNHLY and CDR2 FYNNEI. The CDR3 sequence is 11 residues long. The CDR3 DNA follows: TGTGCCAGCAGTGAGCTTATCGAGCAGTTCTTC. Encoded protein: CASSELIEQFF.

V is TRBV18 and J is TRBJ1-6, with D possibly being TRBD1 (6 bases). CDR1 is KGHSH, CDR2 LQKENI, per germline. Deletions cut 5 bases from V and 10 bases from J, with 15 bases between. The CDR3 covers 14 residues. This CDR3 reads CASSLQGEGSPLHF. For the CDR3, the DNA is TGTGCCAGCTCATTACAGGGAGAGGGATCACCCCTCCACTTT.

The chain employs TRBV18 and TRBJ1-4, with 8 bases matching TRBD1. The CDR3 extends over 15 amino acids. Germline V gene sequence: CDR1 KGHSH, CDR2 LQKENI. V lost 3 bases to trimming and J lost 5 bases; unmatched junction nucleotides: 5. The CDR3 nucleotides are TGTGCCAGCTCACCCAGGGACAGGACGAATGAAAAACTGTTTTTT. Amino acids: CASSPRDRTNEKLFF.

This clone was found once. The chain combines TRBV29-1 with TRBJ1-2; D gene ambiguous. The CDR3 runs 13 residues. Trimming left V 4 bases short and J 3 bases short, with 12 bases between. In germline, CDR1 is SQVTM, CDR2 ANQGSEA. CDR3 DNA sequence: TGCAGCGTTGTTCGGGAAGACGACTATGGCTACACCTTC. Amino acid sequence: CSVVREDDYGYTF.

In its sample, this clone was seen a few times. This chain uses TRBV5-1 with TRBJ2-1, with a weak D call TRBD2 (6 bases). Trimming shortened V by 4 bases and J by 0 bases, and 17 bases separated the two germline ends. The CDR3 contains 17 residues. Looked up from germline, CDR1 is SGHRS and CDR2 is YFSETQ. For the CDR3, the DNA is TGCGCCAGCAGCGCGGAGGGAACTTTCAGCTCCTACAATGAGCAGTTCTTC. As protein: CASSAEGTFSSYNEQFF.

The chain links TRBV6-5 to TRBJ2-1; 11 nucleotides match TRBD1. The V gene's germline CDR1 is MNHEY and CDR2 SVGAGI. V was pared by 4 bases and J by 6 bases, with 5 bases of the junction left unmatched. The CDR3 contains 15 residues. CDR3 DNA: TGTGCCAGCAGTTCCTGGACAGGGGGCGGCAATGAGCAGTTCTTC. Encoded protein: CASSSWTGGGNEQFF.

CDR3: CASTTRLNYGYTF. The CDR3 DNA follows: TGTGCCAGCACCACACGCCTTAACTATGGCTACACCTTC. V gene TRBV2 combines with J gene TRBJ1-2; no reliable D call. Germline V lookup: CDR1 SNHLY, CDR2 FYNNEI. V lost 7 bases and J 1 base, leaving 10 bases between the germline ends. The CDR3 spans 13 residues.

This clone was picked up a small number of times. The chain employs TRBV28 and TRBJ1-1, with D possibly being TRBD1 (6 bases). The CDR3 runs 15 residues. Trimming removed 6 bases at V and 4 bases at J, with 18 bases between. Per germline, CDR1 MDHEN and CDR2 SYDVKM. In nucleotides, the CDR3 is TGTGCCAGCAGCCCGCAACAGGGACGGGGCACTGAAGCTTTCTTT. It specifies CASSPQQGRGTEAFF.

The CDR3 DNA is TGTGCCAGTAGTGTCTCAGAGAGCTCCTACGAGCAGTACTTC. Translating it yields CASSVSESSYEQYF. The J gene is TRBJ2-7, the V gene TRBV19; D is unclear. The CDR3 extends over 14 amino acids. Trimming left V 5 bases short and J 0 bases short, with 11 bases between. Germline-derived CDR1 and CDR2 are LNHDA and SQIVND (reference sequence). The whole variable domain, filled in from reference TRBV19 and TRBJ2-7, reads DGGITQSPKYLFRKEGQNVTLSCEQNLNHDAMYWYRQDPGQGLRLIYYSQIVNDFQKGDIAEGYSVSREKKESFPLTVTSAQKNPTAFYLCASSVSESSYEQYFGPGTRLTVT.

CDR3 sequence: CASSLGQVGGNSPLHF. The CDR3 region has the DNA TGTGCCAGCAGCTTGGGACAGGTTGGAGGGAATTCACCCCTCCACTTT. The chain recombines TRBV5-6 with TRBJ1-6, with D perhaps matching TRBD1 (6 bases). The length of the CDR3 is 16 residues. Germline CDR1 and CDR2: SGHDT and YYEEEE. The V end lost 0 bases, the J end lost 7 bases, and 14 bases lay between the germline ends.

V and J are TRBV27 and TRBJ1-1; 12 nucleotides agree with TRBD1. Per the germline V gene, CDR1 is MNHEY and CDR2 is SMNVEV (reference sequence). The CDR3 consists of 14 residues. With V trimmed by 2 bases and J by 8 bases, 3 bases remained unmatched. The CDR3 loop is CASSLRDRGREAFF. DNA of the CDR3: TGTGCCAGCAGTTTACGGGACAGGGGGCGCGAAGCTTTCTTT.

This clone was detected once. The genes are TRBV7-8 and TRBJ1-2; TRBD1 agrees at 7 bases. V lost 1 base, J lost 5 bases, and 4 bases stayed unmatched. The CDR3 consists of 14 residues. The germline V gene has CDR1 SGHVS and CDR2 FQNEAQ. CDR3: CASSLGRQGYGYTF. CDR3 sequence (DNA): TGTGCCAGCAGCTTAGGACGACAGGGATATGGCTACACCTTC.

CDR3 bases: TGTGCCAGCAGTGAAGGAAGAGGCGTCGGTGGAAACACCATATATTTT. Its protein product is CASSEGRGVGGNTIYF. The chain recombines TRBV6-1 with TRBJ1-3; D not resolved. CDR3 length: 16 residues. V was shortened by 1 base and J by 3 bases, with 13 bases between the two germline ends. Germline V gene data show CDR1 as MNHNS and CDR2 as SASEGT.

V gene TRBV19 combines with J gene TRBJ2-7; TRBD1 or TRBD2 may be the D gene (6 bases each). The CDR3 has 14 amino acids. V was clipped by 1 base and J by 4 bases, with 11 bases between them. Germline-derived CDR1 and CDR2 are LNHDA and SQIVND (reference sequence). For the CDR3, the DNA is TGTGCCAGTAGTATAGGAGGGGGGATATACGAGCAGTACTTC. This sequence encodes CASSIGGGIYEQYF.

The CDR3 protein is CASSLASGTSNKFF. CDR3 in DNA: TGTGCCAGCAGCTTAGCCTCCGGGACTAGCAATAAGTTCTTC. This chain joins TRBV7-8 and TRBJ2-1; 9 bases fit TRBD2. The CDR3 contains 14 residues. Germline V gene sequence: CDR1 SGHVS, CDR2 FQNEAQ. Losses at the gene ends were 0 bases for V and 14 bases for J; bases not matched to a gene: 8.

This sequence joins TRBV15 and TRBJ1-1; unclear D gene. V lost 0 bases to trimming and J lost 2 bases, with 10 bases between them. Germline assignment: CDR1 LNHNV and CDR2 YYDKDF (reference sequence). The CDR3 spans 15 residues. DNA of the CDR3: TGTGCCACCAGCAGAGACCCGACAACTAACACTGAAGCTTTCTTT. Amino acid sequence: CATSRDPTTNTEAFF.

V and J are TRBV11-3 and TRBJ2-3; 11 bases line up with TRBD1. With V trimmed by 3 bases and J by 1 base, 6 bases remained unmatched. The germline V gene has CDR1 SGHNT and CDR2 YENEEA. The CDR3 extends over 17 amino acids. Here the CDR3 reads CASSFGTGGFRTDTQYF. The CDR3 DNA reads as TGTGCCAGCAGCTTCGGGACAGGGGGATTCCGCACAGATACGCAGTATTTT.

The chain recombines TRBV9 with TRBJ2-2, with D hard to call. The CDR3 spans 16 residues. Germline assignment: CDR1 SGDLS and CDR2 YYNGEE. Trimming cost V 2 bases and J 4 bases, with 15 bases left between them. DNA of the CDR3: TGTGCCAGCAGCGTGACATCCCGGGCTTCCACCGGGGAGCTGTTTTTT. This sequence encodes CASSVTSRASTGELFF.

The CDR3 protein is CASSEGWVGTLHF. The CDR3 DNA follows: TGTGCCAGCAGTGAAGGGTGGGTAGGGACCCTCCACTTT. J is TRBJ1-6 and V is TRBV6-1; D ambiguous. The V gene's germline CDR1 is MNHNS and CDR2 SASEGT. The germline V and J ends were trimmed by 1 base and 14 bases, with 12 bases remaining between them. CDR3 length: 13 amino acids.

This chain connects TRBV6-5 to TRBJ2-2, with 8 bases lining up with TRBD2. V lost 4 bases and J lost 4; bases outside the gene matches: 5. Per germline, CDR1 MNHEY and CDR2 SVGAGI. This CDR3 spans 15 amino acids. In DNA, the CDR3 is TGTGCCAGCAGTTCCGGGCTAGCGGGCACCGGGGAGCTGTTTTTT. Its protein is CASSSGLAGTGELFF.

The J gene is TRBJ2-3, the V gene TRBV12-3 or TRBV12-4; no definite D call. V lost 8 bases, J lost 0 bases, and 9 bases lay in between. The CDR3 contains 13 residues. CDR3 DNA: TGTGCCAGCCGCAAAGGCAGCACAGATACGCAGTATTTT. Protein: CASRKGSTDTQYF.

The chain couples TRBV5-4 to TRBJ2-1; TRBD2 is a possible D gene (5 bases). The CDR3 contains 14 residues. V was cut by 0 bases and J by 4 bases, with 8 bases left in between. Germline loops: CDR1 SGHNT, CDR2 YYREEE (reference sequence). In DNA, the CDR3 is TGTGCCAGCAGCTTGGCGGGGAGTTACAATGAGCAGTTCTTC. Amino acids: CASSLAGSYNEQFF.

This clone was picked up a small number of times. V is TRBV15 and J is TRBJ2-2; maybe TRBD2 (6 bases). This CDR3 region has 13 residues. Trimming left V 3 bases short and J 4 bases short, with 6 bases between. The germline CDR1 and CDR2 sequences are LNHNV and YYDKDF (reference sequence). CDR3 DNA sequence: TGTGCCACCAGCAGGGGGGGCACCGGGGAGCTGTTTTTT. It yields the protein CATSRGGTGELFF.

The V call is TRBV5-6, the J call TRBJ2-2; D remains unclear. This CDR3 has 15 residues. Germline CDR1 and CDR2: SGHDT and YYEEEE. Trimming removed 1 base from V and 5 bases from J, with 12 bases in between. CDR3 bases: TGTGCCAGCAGCTTGTACGGCCCGAGGACCGGGGAGCTGTTTTTT. This encodes CASSLYGPRTGELFF.

This chain connects TRBV7-2 to TRBJ1-2, with TRBD1 matching 7 bases. The CDR3 extends over 16 amino acids. Looked up from germline, CDR1 is SGHTA and CDR2 is FQGNSA. V dropped 1 base and J dropped 7; count of bases not matched to a gene: 12. CDR3 coding DNA: TGTGCCAGCAGCTTAGTCGTTATTCGGACAGGCAGTGGCTACACCTTC. It specifies CASSLVVIRTGSGYTF.

CDR3 in DNA: TGTGCCAGCAGTTTGCAGACACGGAATGGCTACACCTTC. This codes for CASSLQTRNGYTF. The chain couples TRBV12-3 or TRBV12-4 to TRBJ1-2; D gene uncertain. The CDR3 extends over 13 amino acids. V was clipped by 3 bases and J by 6 bases, with 11 bases between them.